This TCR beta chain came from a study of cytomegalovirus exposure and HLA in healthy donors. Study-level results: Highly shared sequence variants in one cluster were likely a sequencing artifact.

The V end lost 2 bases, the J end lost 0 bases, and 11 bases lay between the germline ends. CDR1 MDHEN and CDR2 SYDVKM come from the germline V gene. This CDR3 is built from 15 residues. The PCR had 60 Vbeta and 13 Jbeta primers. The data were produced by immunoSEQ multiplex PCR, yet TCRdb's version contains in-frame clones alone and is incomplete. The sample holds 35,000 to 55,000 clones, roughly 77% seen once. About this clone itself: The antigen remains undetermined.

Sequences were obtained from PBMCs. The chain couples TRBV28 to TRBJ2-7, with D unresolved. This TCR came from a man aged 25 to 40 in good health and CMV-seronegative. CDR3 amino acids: CASSLGSYSSYEQYF. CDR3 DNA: TGTGCCAGCAGTTTAGGTTCATATAGCTCCTACGAGCAGTACTTC.